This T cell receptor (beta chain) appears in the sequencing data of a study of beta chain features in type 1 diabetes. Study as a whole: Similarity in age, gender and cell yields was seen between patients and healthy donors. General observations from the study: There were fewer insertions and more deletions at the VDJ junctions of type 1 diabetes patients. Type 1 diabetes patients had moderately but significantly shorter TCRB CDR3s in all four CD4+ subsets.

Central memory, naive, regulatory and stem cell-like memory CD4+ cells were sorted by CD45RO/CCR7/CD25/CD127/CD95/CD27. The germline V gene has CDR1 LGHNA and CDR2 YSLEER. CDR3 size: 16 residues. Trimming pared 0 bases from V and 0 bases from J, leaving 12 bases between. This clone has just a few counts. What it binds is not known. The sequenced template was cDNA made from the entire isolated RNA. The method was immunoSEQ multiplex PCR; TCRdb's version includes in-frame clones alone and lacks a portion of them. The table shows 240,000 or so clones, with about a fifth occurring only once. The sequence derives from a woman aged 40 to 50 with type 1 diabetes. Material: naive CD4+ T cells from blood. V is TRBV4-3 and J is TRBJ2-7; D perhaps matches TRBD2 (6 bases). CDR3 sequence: CASSQESAGSSYEQYF. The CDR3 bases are TGCGCCAGCAGCCAAGAATCGGCGGGGAGCTCCTACGAGCAGTACTTC.